These T cell receptor beta chains were read from a single sample in a study of T cell responses to AZD1222 COVID-19 vaccine. Profiling relied on immunoSEQ multiplex PCR, and the TCRdb table lists in-frame clones only, not all of them. The sample lists about 140,000 clones; less than 95% were seen once. The input for sequencing was peripheral blood, taken 28 days after the second dose of the MenACWY control vaccine. These receptors were obtained from an adult who received the MenACWY meningococcal vaccine as a control. Each CDR3 is given with its conserved first and last residue. A D gene is named only where the DNA matches it firmly. Expanded clones get a size class; other rows say once, few or many, or leave the size out.

cdr3_aa: CASSPRGSGRFEQFF
cdr3_nt: TGTGCCAGTAGTCCCCGAGGTAGCGGGAGGTTTGAGCAGTTCTTC
j_call: TRBJ2-1
d_call: TRBD2
clone_size: once
v_call: TRBV19

cdr3_aa: CASSLEGGTGENTQYF
cdr3_nt: TGTGCCAGCAGCTTGGAGGGCGGGACGGGAGAAAATACGCAGTATTTT
j_call: TRBJ2-3
d_call: NA
clone_size: NA
v_call: TRBV5-4

cdr3_aa: CASSPSGGDSYNEQFF
cdr3_nt: TGTGCCAGCAGCCCATCAGGGGGCGACTCCTACAATGAGCAGTTCTTC
j_call: TRBJ2-1
d_call: TRBD1
clone_size: NA
v_call: TRBV5-4

cdr3_aa: CASKSLGQPQHF
cdr3_nt: TGTGCCAGCAAGAGTTTAGGTCAGCCCCAGCATTTT
j_call: TRBJ1-5
d_call: NA
clone_size: NA
v_call: TRBV12-3/TRBV12-4

cdr3_aa: CASSQDRGRERLFF
cdr3_nt: TGCGCCAGCAGCCAGGACAGGGGACGGGAGCGACTGTTTTTT
j_call: TRBJ1-4
d_call: TRBD1
clone_size: NA
v_call: TRBV4-3

cdr3_aa: CASSLTGANYNEQFF
cdr3_nt: TGTGCCAGCAGCTTAACAGGAGCTAATTACAATGAGCAGTTCTTC
j_call: TRBJ2-1
d_call: NA
clone_size: once
v_call: TRBV11-3

cdr3_aa: CASSSQGENTEAFF
cdr3_nt: TGTGCCAGTAGTTCCCAGGGGGAGAACACTGAAGCTTTCTTT
j_call: TRBJ1-1
d_call: TRBD1
clone_size: NA
v_call: TRBV19

cdr3_aa: CASSFQGGAYEQYF
cdr3_nt: TGTGCCAGCAGCTTCCAGGGGGGGGCCTACGAGCAGTACTTC
j_call: TRBJ2-7
d_call: NA
clone_size: once
v_call: TRBV7-8

cdr3_aa: CASSYSLWNQPQHF
cdr3_nt: TGTGCCAGCAGTTACTCGCTTTGGAATCAGCCCCAGCATTTT
j_call: TRBJ1-5
d_call: NA
clone_size: NA
v_call: TRBV6-2/TRBV6-3

cdr3_aa: CASSLRDYNEQFF
cdr3_nt: TGTGCCAGCAGCCTGAGGGATTACAATGAGCAGTTCTTC
j_call: TRBJ2-1
d_call: NA
clone_size: NA
v_call: TRBV12-3/TRBV12-4

cdr3_aa: CASSLRDGKEGYTF
cdr3_nt: TGTGCCAGCAGCCTCCGGGACGGCAAGGAGGGCTACACCTTC
j_call: TRBJ1-2
d_call: NA
clone_size: NA
v_call: TRBV7-2

cdr3_aa: CASSLAGQGGYGYTF
cdr3_nt: TGTGCCAGCAGCTTAGCGGGACAGGGCGGCTATGGCTACACCTTC
j_call: TRBJ1-2
d_call: TRBD1
clone_size: NA
v_call: TRBV7-9

cdr3_aa: CASSFDRGANTIYF
cdr3_nt: TGTGCCAGCAGTTTTGACAGGGGGGCAAACACCATATATTTT
j_call: TRBJ1-3
d_call: TRBD1
clone_size: NA
v_call: TRBV6-5

cdr3_aa: CASSKENQVDYEQYF
cdr3_nt: TGTGCCAGTAGTAAGGAAAACCAGGTAGATTACGAGCAGTACTTC
j_call: TRBJ2-7
d_call: NA
clone_size: once
v_call: TRBV19

cdr3_aa: CASSQDTYEQYF
cdr3_nt: TGCGCCAGCAGCCAAGATACCTACGAGCAGTACTTC
j_call: TRBJ2-7
d_call: NA
clone_size: NA
v_call: TRBV4-1

cdr3_aa: CASTPTGGGGYTF
cdr3_nt: TGTGCCAGTACTCCGACAGGGGGCGGCGGCTACACCTTC
j_call: TRBJ1-2
d_call: TRBD1
clone_size: once
v_call: TRBV19

cdr3_aa: CASSGNEKLFF
cdr3_nt: TGTGCCAGCAGTGGAAATGAAAAACTGTTTTTT
j_call: TRBJ1-4
d_call: NA
clone_size: NA
v_call: TRBV6-6

cdr3_aa: CASSLTAQETQYF
cdr3_nt: TGTGCCAGCAGCTTGACAGCTCAAGAGACCCAGTACTTC
j_call: TRBJ2-5
d_call: NA
clone_size: NA
v_call: TRBV5-4

cdr3_aa: CSGGRQENTEAFF
cdr3_nt: TGCAGCGGTGGTAGACAGGAGAACACTGAAGCTTTCTTT
j_call: TRBJ1-1
d_call: NA
clone_size: NA
v_call: TRBV29-1

cdr3_aa: CASSPVGGKADTQYF
cdr3_nt: TGTGCCAGCAGCCCGGTGGGGGGGAAGGCAGATACGCAGTATTTT
j_call: TRBJ2-3
d_call: TRBD2
clone_size: NA
v_call: TRBV7-6

cdr3_aa: CASSLEKTQYF
cdr3_nt: TGCGCCAGCAGCTTGGAGAAGACCCAGTACTTC
j_call: TRBJ2-5
d_call: NA
clone_size: NA
v_call: TRBV5-1

cdr3_aa: CASSLAGLAGATPLQETQYF
cdr3_nt: TGTGCCAGCAGCTTAGCGGGACTAGCGGGGGCCACGCCCCTCCAAGAGACCCAGTACTTC
j_call: TRBJ2-5
d_call: TRBD2
clone_size: NA
v_call: TRBV7-8

cdr3_aa: CASSNRQELYSNQPQHF
cdr3_nt: TGTGCCAGCAGTAACAGGCAGGAGCTTTATAGCAATCAGCCCCAGCATTTT
j_call: TRBJ1-5
d_call: NA
clone_size: NA
v_call: TRBV2

cdr3_aa: CASKKSDWGNYGYTF
cdr3_nt: TGTGCCAGTAAAAAATCGGACTGGGGCAACTATGGCTACACCTTC
j_call: TRBJ1-2
d_call: NA
clone_size: NA
v_call: TRBV19

cdr3_aa: CASSSGQSNTEAFF
cdr3_nt: TGTGCCAGCAGCTCTGGGCAGAGCAACACTGAAGCTTTCTTT
j_call: TRBJ1-1
d_call: NA
clone_size: NA
v_call: TRBV5-8

cdr3_aa: CASSLRLEQGASGELFF
cdr3_nt: TGTGCCAGCAGCTTACGTTTGGAACAGGGGGCTTCCGGGGAGCTGTTTTTT
j_call: TRBJ2-2
d_call: TRBD1
clone_size: NA
v_call: TRBV13

cdr3_aa: CASSPGQGIDNEQFF
cdr3_nt: TGTGCCAGCAGCCCGGGTCAGGGTATCGACAATGAGCAGTTCTTC
j_call: TRBJ2-1
d_call: NA
clone_size: NA
v_call: TRBV7-3

cdr3_aa: CASRLLWDRGLYEQYF
cdr3_nt: TGCGCCAGCAGACTCCTGTGGGACAGGGGACTTTACGAGCAGTACTTC
j_call: TRBJ2-7
d_call: TRBD1
clone_size: NA
v_call: TRBV5-1

cdr3_aa: CASSYSGIYGYTF
cdr3_nt: TGTGCCAGCAGTTACAGCGGGATCTATGGCTACACCTTC
j_call: TRBJ1-2
d_call: NA
clone_size: NA
v_call: TRBV6-5

cdr3_aa: CASSFGQPQHF
cdr3_nt: TGTGCCAGCAGTTTCGGTCAGCCCCAGCATTTT
j_call: TRBJ1-5
d_call: NA
clone_size: NA
v_call: TRBV28

cdr3_aa: CATSRESGTVTDTQYF
cdr3_nt: TGTGCCACCAGCAGAGAGTCGGGGACAGTCACAGATACGCAGTATTTT
j_call: TRBJ2-3
d_call: TRBD1
clone_size: NA
v_call: TRBV15

cdr3_aa: CASSLSENTEAFF
cdr3_nt: TGTGCCAGCAGTCTCAGTGAGAACACTGAAGCTTTCTTT
j_call: TRBJ1-1
d_call: NA
clone_size: once
v_call: TRBV6-4

cdr3_aa: CATSDLELFF
cdr3_nt: TGTGCCACCAGTGATTTGGAGCTGTTTTTT
j_call: TRBJ2-2
d_call: NA
clone_size: NA
v_call: TRBV24-1

cdr3_aa: CASSIRSGTTGELFF
cdr3_nt: TGTGCCAGTAGTATTCGGAGTGGGACCACCGGGGAGCTGTTTTTT
j_call: TRBJ2-2
d_call: NA
clone_size: NA
v_call: TRBV19

cdr3_aa: CASSPTGSGANVLTF
cdr3_nt: TGTGCCAGCAGTCCTACAGGGTCTGGGGCCAACGTCCTGACTTTC
j_call: TRBJ2-6
d_call: NA
clone_size: NA
v_call: TRBV28

cdr3_aa: CASSQAYGGAEQYF
cdr3_nt: TGTGCCAGCAGCCAAGCGTATGGGGGTGCCGAGCAGTACTTC
j_call: TRBJ2-7
d_call: NA
clone_size: NA
v_call: TRBV14

cdr3_aa: CASSLLLGVAGNTIYF
cdr3_nt: TGTGCCAGCAGTTTGTTGTTGGGAGTAGCTGGAAACACCATATATTTT
j_call: TRBJ1-3
d_call: NA
clone_size: NA
v_call: TRBV28

cdr3_aa: CASSLSGVRTDTQYF
cdr3_nt: TGTGCCAGCAGCTTAAGCGGGGTGCGCACAGATACGCAGTATTTT
j_call: TRBJ2-3
d_call: TRBD2
clone_size: NA
v_call: TRBV7-2

cdr3_aa: CASSQADRGNTGELFF
cdr3_nt: TGCGCCAGCAGCCAAGCGGACAGGGGAAACACCGGGGAGCTGTTTTTT
j_call: TRBJ2-2
d_call: TRBD1
clone_size: NA
v_call: TRBV4-3

cdr3_aa: CASSLEQFYSPLHF
cdr3_nt: TGTGCCAGCAGCTTGGAACAGTTCTATTCACCCCTCCACTTT
j_call: TRBJ1-6
d_call: NA
clone_size: once
v_call: TRBV5-5

cdr3_aa: CASSLELLMNTEAFF
cdr3_nt: TGTGCCAGCAGCTTGGAGCTGCTCATGAACACTGAAGCTTTCTTT
j_call: TRBJ1-1
d_call: NA
clone_size: NA
v_call: TRBV5-4

cdr3_aa: CASRCPGGGTRTYEQYF
cdr3_nt: TGTGCAAGTCGCTGTCCCGGAGGGGGGACTAGGACTTACGAGCAGTACTTC
j_call: TRBJ2-7
d_call: NA
clone_size: NA
v_call: TRBV12-2

cdr3_aa: CASSIVWTANSNQPQHF
cdr3_nt: TGTGCCAGTAGTATAGTCTGGACAGCAAATAGCAATCAGCCCCAGCATTTT
j_call: TRBJ1-5
d_call: NA
clone_size: NA
v_call: TRBV19

cdr3_aa: CARSFRDRGGRWGTGELFF
cdr3_nt: TGTGCCCGCAGTTTCCGGGACAGGGGGGGCCGGTGGGGCACCGGGGAGCTGTTTTTT
j_call: TRBJ2-2
d_call: TRBD1
clone_size: NA
v_call: TRBV28

cdr3_aa: CASSERGTEAFF
cdr3_nt: TGCGCCAGCAGTGAAAGGGGCACTGAAGCTTTCTTT
j_call: TRBJ1-1
d_call: NA
clone_size: NA
v_call: TRBV10-1

cdr3_aa: CSVGGNEKLFF
cdr3_nt: TGCAGCGTTGGGGGTAATGAAAAACTGTTTTTT
j_call: TRBJ1-4
d_call: NA
clone_size: NA
v_call: TRBV29-1

cdr3_aa: CASRSLAGTGGMNTEAFF
cdr3_nt: TGTGCCAGTAGATCGTTGGCCGGGACAGGGGGCATGAACACTGAAGCTTTCTTT
j_call: TRBJ1-1
d_call: TRBD1
clone_size: NA
v_call: TRBV19